Listed below are T cell receptor beta chains from one sample, sequenced in a study of shared clonotypes between healthy human individuals. Assay used: immunoSEQ multiplex PCR; TCRdb lists only in-frame clones, some missing. The sample has fewer than 650,000 clones; around 78% are singletons. What was sequenced was PBMCs. All receptors derive from a woman between 40 and 55 years old in good health. Some clones in this sample may be carry-over from other donors' samples. Both conserved end residues are part of each CDR3. D genes are given only for firm matches. A row's size may be missing; if present it is once, few, many or a size class.

>-|-|TRBV5-6|TRBJ2-2|15
CASSLLAGNTGELFF
TGTGCCAGCAGCTTGTTGGCGGGAAACACCGGGGAGCTGTTTTTT
>TRBD1|-|TRBV7-9|TRBJ2-3|16
CASSLEQGGWADTQYF
TGTGCCAGCAGCTTAGAACAGGGGGGATGGGCAGATACGCAGTATTTT
>TRBD1|-|TRBV5-6|TRBJ2-1|13
CASSFKGANEQFF
TGTGCCAGCAGCTTCAAGGGGGCCAATGAGCAGTTCTTC
>TRBD1|-|TRBV7-9|TRBJ1-2|14
CASSLVQGADGYTF
TGTGCCAGCAGCTTAGTTCAGGGGGCTGATGGCTACACCTTC
>-|-|TRBV7-3|TRBJ2-3|16
CASMGQNWGGADTQYF
TGTGCCAGCATGGGACAGAACTGGGGGGGAGCAGATACGCAGTATTTT
>TRBD2|-|TRBV19|TRBJ2-5|16
CASSLGTSGAQETQYF
TGTGCCAGTAGTCTCGGGACTAGCGGGGCCCAAGAGACCCAGTACTTC
>-|once|TRBV5-5|TRBJ1-1|13
CASSLSPNTEAFF
TGTGCCAGCAGCTTGTCGCCGAACACTGAAGCTTTCTTT
>-|few|TRBV2|TRBJ2-2|16
CASSEERVGNTGELFF
TGTGCCAGCAGTGAAGAAAGGGTGGGAAACACCGGGGAGCTGTTTTTT
>-|-|TRBV10-3|TRBJ1-3|13
CAISGNPGNTIYF
TGTGCCATCAGCGGAAACCCTGGAAACACCATATATTTT
>-|few|TRBV5-1|TRBJ2-7|13
CASSLAPGYEQYF
TGCGCCAGCAGCTTGGCCCCAGGCTACGAGCAGTACTTC
>-|-|TRBV7-9|TRBJ1-1|14
CASSPNGGNTEAFF
TGTGCCAGCAGCCCCAACGGGGGGAACACTGAAGCTTTCTTT
>TRBD1|-|TRBV5-1|TRBJ2-3|15
CASSLTGANTDTQYF
TGCGCCAGCAGCCTGACAGGGGCCAACACAGATACGCAGTATTTT
>TRBD2|-|TRBV28|TRBJ2-1|15
CASRLSGRSGNEQFF
TGTGCCAGCAGGCTTAGCGGGAGGAGTGGCAATGAGCAGTTCTTC
>TRBD1|-|TRBV5-1|TRBJ2-3|14
CASSLGQGSDTQYF
TGCGCCAGCAGCCTCGGACAGGGTTCAGATACGCAGTATTTT
>-|-|TRBV5-8|TRBJ1-1|15
CASSSGDRMGTEAFF
TGTGCCAGCAGCTCAGGAGACAGGATGGGCACTGAAGCTTTCTTT
>TRBD1|-|TRBV19|TRBJ2-2|15
CASSKGDRDTGELFF
TGTGCCAGTAGTAAGGGGGACAGGGACACCGGGGAGCTGTTTTTT
>-|-|TRBV28|TRBJ1-2|13
CASSRTGIYGYTF
TGTGCCAGCAGTCGTACAGGGATCTATGGCTACACCTTC
>TRBD2|many|TRBV2|TRBJ2-3|16
CASSPSGGRYTDTQYF
TGTGCCAGCAGCCCCTCGGGAGGCCGATACACAGATACGCAGTATTTT
>-|-|TRBV19|TRBJ2-3|17
CASSVFDGESRGDTQYF
TGTGCCAGTAGTGTATTTGACGGCGAGTCCCGAGGAGATACGCAGTATTTT
>-|-|TRBV4-3|TRBJ2-2|17
CASSQAKGSYNTGELFF
TGCGCCAGCAGCCAGGCGAAGGGTTCTTATAACACCGGGGAGCTGTTTTTT
>TRBD2|-|TRBV11-2|TRBJ2-7|14
CASSLVPLAVGQYF
TGTGCCAGCAGCTTAGTCCCGCTAGCGGTGGGGCAGTACTTC
>TRBD1|-|TRBV10-2|TRBJ2-7|14
CASRPGQIYYEQYF
TGCGCCAGCAGGCCGGGACAGATATACTACGAGCAGTACTTC
>-|-|TRBV29-1|TRBJ2-3|14
CSVDPGLHTDTQYF
TGCAGCGTTGACCCGGGACTCCACACAGATACGCAGTATTTT
>-|few|TRBV10-2|TRBJ2-2|14
CASSDRMNTGELFF
TGCGCCAGCAGTGACAGGATGAACACCGGGGAGCTGTTTTTT
>TRBD1|-|TRBV4-1|TRBJ1-1|13
CASSRQGSAEAFF
TGCGCCAGCAGTCGACAGGGTTCTGCTGAAGCTTTCTTT
>-|-|TRBV29-1|TRBJ1-2|12
CSVETSAYGYTF
TGCAGCGTTGAAACGTCGGCCTATGGCTACACCTTC
>TRBD2|-|TRBV10-2|TRBJ2-1|15
CASKKPGTTYNEQFF
TGCGCCAGCAAAAAACCCGGGACTACTTACAATGAGCAGTTCTTC
>TRBD2|once|TRBV11-3|TRBJ2-1|14
CASSFAGVRNEQFF
TGTGCCAGCAGCTTCGCGGGAGTAAGAAATGAGCAGTTCTTC
>TRBD1|-|TRBV19|TRBJ2-7|16
CASSIGGDRGANEQYF
TGTGCCAGTAGTATAGGAGGGGACAGGGGGGCTAACGAGCAGTACTTC
>-|-|TRBV11-2|TRBJ1-1|14
CASSFGTADSEAFF
TGTGCCAGCAGCTTTGGGACGGCAGACTCTGAAGCTTTCTTT
>TRBD1|-|TRBV30|TRBJ1-5|17
CAWSAPGGWVSNQPQHF
TGTGCCTGGAGTGCCCCAGGGGGGTGGGTTAGCAATCAGCCCCAGCATTTT
>-|few|TRBV19|TRBJ2-7|17
CASTASPGTHRPYEQYF
TGTGCCAGTACCGCTTCCCCCGGGACCCACCGCCCCTACGAGCAGTACTTC
>-|few|TRBV14|TRBJ2-3|12
CASSLTTDTQYF
TGTGCCAGCAGCCTAACCACAGATACGCAGTATTTT
>-|few|TRBV5-1|TRBJ2-2|12
CASSRGPGELFF
TGCGCCAGCAGCAGGGGTCCCGGGGAGCTGTTTTTT
>TRBD2|-|TRBV2|TRBJ2-1|16
CASRQRLAGGYNEQFF
TGTGCCAGCAGGCAAAGACTAGCGGGAGGGTACAATGAGCAGTTCTTC
>-|-|TRBV5-1|TRBJ2-5|15
CASSLAGASDETQYF
TGCGCCAGCAGCTTGGCCGGCGCTAGCGACGAGACCCAGTACTTC
>-|-|TRBV11-2|TRBJ2-2|17
CASSPSTTAPPTGELFF
TGTGCCAGCAGCCCCTCAACGACCGCCCCACCCACCGGGGAGCTGTTTTTT
>-|-|TRBV12-5|TRBJ1-5|14
CAGDWRRSNQPQHF
TGTGCTGGGGACTGGCGGCGAAGCAATCAGCCCCAGCATTTT
>-|few|TRBV4-1|TRBJ2-7|16
CASSPPGGAGSYEQYF
TGCGCCAGCAGCCCGCCAGGTGGGGCAGGGAGCTACGAGCAGTACTTC